This TCR beta chain is from a study of cytomegalovirus exposure and HLA in healthy donors. Study-level information: Among some 400 genotyped donors, around 80% fell in the Caucasian-associated ancestry cluster.

A multiplex PCR was run with 60 Vbeta primers and 13 Jbeta primers. The method was immunoSEQ multiplex PCR; TCRdb's version includes in-frame clones alone and lacks a portion of them. The sample holds around 98,000 clones, approximately 70% seen once. The receptor comes from a man between 45 and 60 years old in good health and CMV-seronegative. Sequenced: PBMCs.

The CDR3 bases are TGTGCCAGCAGTGGACTAGCGGGGGGGAACACAGATACGCAGTATTTT. This encodes CASSGLAGGNTDTQYF. The rearrangement joins TRBV2 to TRBJ2-3; TRBD2 aligns across 14 bases. CDR3 length: 16 amino acids. With 4 bases clipped from V and 2 bases from J, the junction kept 2 bases outside the gene matches. Germline values: CDR1 SNHLY, CDR2 FYNNEI.